One and the same sample provided the 6 T cell receptor beta chains below, sequenced in a study of persistence of HIV-infected CD4 T cells. The antigens of these receptors remain unknown. The immunoSEQ assay was version 4, run in survey mode. The repertoire was sequenced with immunoSEQ multiplex PCR; TCRdb's copy has only in-frame clones and lacks some. The sample holds about 39,000 clones, around 85% seen once. Cells were stimulated with overlapping HIV-1 Gag 15-mer peptides. Memory cells lacking CD40L and CD69 with high CD45RO were sorted. The specimen was cultured CD4+ T cells from PBMCs, collected from a patient who received antiretroviral therapy. The receptors derive from an adult with HIV. The donor label of this sample is uncertain.

This clone was seen only once. V and J are TRBV25-1 and TRBJ2-2; D unclear. The CDR3 has 16 residues. Germline V gene lookup returns CDR1 MGHDK and CDR2 SYGVNS. Trimming removed 2 bases from V and 3 bases from J, with 13 bases in between. As DNA, the CDR3 is TGTGCCAGCAGTGAAGGATATAGGGCGCACACCGGGGAGCTGTTTTTT. Its translation is CASSEGYRAHTGELFF.

This clone has more than one count but fewer than ten. The J gene is TRBJ2-3, the V gene TRBV9; 8 bases align to TRBD2. The CDR3 consists of 15 residues. Germline trimming cut 7 bases from V and 2 bases from J; bases unmatched to any gene: 9. The germline gives CDR1 SGDLS, CDR2 YYNGEE. This chain's CDR3 is CASSAIAGITDTQYF. The DNA of the CDR3 is TGTGCCAGCTCGGCAATAGCGGGGATCACAGATACGCAGTATTTT.

This chain connects TRBV11-3 to TRBJ2-1; TRBD2 agrees at 10 bases. There are 15 residues in the CDR3. Germline trimming cut 5 bases from V and 8 bases from J; bases unmatched to any gene: 9. Germline CDR1 reads SGHNT; CDR2 reads YENEEA. The CDR3 protein is CASSLGASGGYEQFF. The CDR3 DNA reads as TGTGCCAGCAGCCTGGGGGCTAGCGGGGGCTATGAGCAGTTCTTC.

The chain uses TRBV2 and TRBJ2-7, with no clear D. CDR1 and CDR2 (germline): SNHLY, FYNNEI. V lost 5 bases and J 5 bases, leaving 10 bases between the germline ends. This CDR3 contains 12 residues. CDR3 nucleotides: TGTGCCAGCAGTTACTTGAGTAACGAGCAGTACTTC. It encodes CASSYLSNEQYF.

This sequence joins TRBV7-9 and TRBJ1-2, with TRBD1 identical over 10 bases. Germline V gene data show CDR1 as SEHNR and CDR2 as FQNEAQ (reference sequence). J lost 4 bases, V lost 5 bases, and 4 bases had no gene match. CDR3 size: 14 residues. This chain's CDR3 is CASSTTGGSYGYTF. CDR3 nucleotides: TGTGCCAGCAGCACGACAGGGGGCAGCTATGGCTACACCTTC.

This chain uses TRBV5-1 with TRBJ1-1; D not resolved. Between the trimmed V and J ends, which lost 2 bases and 5 bases, there was a span of 4 bases. Germline values: CDR1 SGHRS, CDR2 YFSETQ. This CDR3 is 11 amino acids long. In DNA form, the CDR3 reads TGCGCCAGCAGCTTTGGTACTGAAGCTTTCTTT. Its protein is CASSFGTEAFF.